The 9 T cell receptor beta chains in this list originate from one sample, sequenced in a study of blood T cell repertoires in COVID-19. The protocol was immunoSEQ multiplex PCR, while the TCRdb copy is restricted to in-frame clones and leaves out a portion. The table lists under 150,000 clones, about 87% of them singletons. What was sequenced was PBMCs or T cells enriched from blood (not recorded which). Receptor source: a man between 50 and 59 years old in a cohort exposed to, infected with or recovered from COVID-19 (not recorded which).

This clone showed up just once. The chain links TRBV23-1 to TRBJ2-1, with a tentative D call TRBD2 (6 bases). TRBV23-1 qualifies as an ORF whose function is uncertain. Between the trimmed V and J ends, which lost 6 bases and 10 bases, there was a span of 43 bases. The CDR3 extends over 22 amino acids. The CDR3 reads CASRLLPLVDGIPGLQGGEQFF. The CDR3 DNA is TGCGCCAGCAGACTGCTACCCCTCGTTGACGGGATCCCGGGACTCCAAGGAGGGGAGCAGTTCTTC.

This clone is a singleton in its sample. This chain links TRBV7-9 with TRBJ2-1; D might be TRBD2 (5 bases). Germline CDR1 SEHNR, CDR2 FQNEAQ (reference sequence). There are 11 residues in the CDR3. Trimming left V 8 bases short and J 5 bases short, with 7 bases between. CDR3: CASDGNNEQFF. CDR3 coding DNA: TGTGCCAGCGACGGGAACAATGAGCAGTTCTTC.

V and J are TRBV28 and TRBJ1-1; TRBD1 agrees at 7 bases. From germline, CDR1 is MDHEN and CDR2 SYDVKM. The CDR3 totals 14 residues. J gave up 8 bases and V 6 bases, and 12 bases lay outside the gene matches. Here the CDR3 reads CASSRGGAAFEAFF. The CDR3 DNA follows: TGTGCCAGCAGCCGAGGGGGCGCGGCCTTCGAAGCTTTCTTT.

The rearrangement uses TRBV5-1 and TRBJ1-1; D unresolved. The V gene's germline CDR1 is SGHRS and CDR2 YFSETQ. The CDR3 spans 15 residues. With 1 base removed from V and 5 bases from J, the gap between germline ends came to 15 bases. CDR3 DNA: TGCGCCAGCAGCTTGAGAGGGATAGGCGATACTGAAGCTTTCTTT. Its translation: CASSLRGIGDTEAFF.

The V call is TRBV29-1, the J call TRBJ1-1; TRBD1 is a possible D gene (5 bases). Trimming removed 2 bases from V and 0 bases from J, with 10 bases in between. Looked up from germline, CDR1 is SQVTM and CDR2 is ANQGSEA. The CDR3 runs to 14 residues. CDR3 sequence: CSVERQGLNTEAFF. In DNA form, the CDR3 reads TGCAGCGTTGAAAGGCAGGGTCTGAACACTGAAGCTTTCTTT.

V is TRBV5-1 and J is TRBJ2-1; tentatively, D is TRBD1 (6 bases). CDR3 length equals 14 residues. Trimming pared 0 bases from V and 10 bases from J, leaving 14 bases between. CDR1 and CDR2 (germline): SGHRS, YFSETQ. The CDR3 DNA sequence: TGCGCCAGCAGCTTGGTGATAGGGCAGGGGGAGCAGTTCTTC. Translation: CASSLVIGQGEQFF. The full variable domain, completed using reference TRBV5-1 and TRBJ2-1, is KAGVTQTPRYLIKTRGQQVTLSCSPISGHRSVSWYQQTPGQGLQFLFEYFSETQRNKGNFPGRFSGRQFSNSRSEMNVSTLELGDSALYLCASSLVIGQGEQFFGPGTRLTVL.

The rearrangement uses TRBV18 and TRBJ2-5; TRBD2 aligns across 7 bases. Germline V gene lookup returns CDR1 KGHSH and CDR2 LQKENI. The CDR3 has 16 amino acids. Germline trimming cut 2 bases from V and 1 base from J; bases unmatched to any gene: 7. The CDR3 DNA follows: TGTGCCAGCTCACCATATAAATGGGGGGGCCAAGAGACCCAGTACTTC. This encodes CASSPYKWGGQETQYF. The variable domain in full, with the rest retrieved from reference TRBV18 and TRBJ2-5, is NAGVMQNPRHLVRRRGQEARLRCSPMKGHSHVYWYRQLPEEGLKFMVYLQKENIIDESGMPKERFSAEFPKEGPSILRIQQVVRGDSAAYFCASSPYKWGGQETQYFGPGTRLLVL.

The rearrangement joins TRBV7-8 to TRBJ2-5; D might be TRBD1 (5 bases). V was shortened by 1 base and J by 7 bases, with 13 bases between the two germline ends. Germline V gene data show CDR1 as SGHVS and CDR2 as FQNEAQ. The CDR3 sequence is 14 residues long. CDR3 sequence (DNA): TGTGCCAGCAGCTTAGAGGGGCGCTCTGGGACCCAGTACTTC. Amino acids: CASSLEGRSGTQYF.

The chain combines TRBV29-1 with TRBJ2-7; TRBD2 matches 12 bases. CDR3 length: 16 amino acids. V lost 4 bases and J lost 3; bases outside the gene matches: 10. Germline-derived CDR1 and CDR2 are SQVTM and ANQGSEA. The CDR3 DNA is TGCAGCGTTGTGGGAGGTCAGGGACTAGCGGGCTACGAGCAGTACTTC. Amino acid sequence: CSVVGGQGLAGYEQYF.